This is a list of T cell receptor beta chains from one sample in a study of shared clonotypes between healthy human individuals. Here immunoSEQ multiplex PCR was the method, and the copy in TCRdb shows in-frame clones only, minus some. The sample lists over 2 million clones; less than 95% were seen once. Material for sequencing was naive CD4+ T cells from PBMCs. The receptors were gathered from a man aged 18 to 29 in good health. Some clones in this sample may be carry-over from other donors' samples. Each CDR3 is given with its conserved first and last residue.

TRBV28 CASSPKGQGTQPQHF
TRBV5-1 CASSSGLAGAADTQYF
TRBV19 CASSLTGNSNQPQHF
TRBV5-1 CASSSGGAGNTIYF
TRBV7-2 CASSSSALSDEQFF
TRBV11-3 CASSPDRFSYEQYF
TRBV15 CATSRGGRGIGNTIYF
TRBV5-1 CASSFIGPLGGYTF
TRBV5-1 CASKQGGDTEAFF
TRBV28 CARVEGGTEAFF
TRBV5-1 CASSDRTNTEAFF
TRBV5-8 CASSLEVGLNSGANVLTF
TRBV11-2 CASGGGPQETQYF
TRBV7-6 CASSPSPRTSGSETQYF
TRBV19 CASSRHSTRGGDEKLFF
TRBV5-1 CASSLGYRGLGQPQHF
TRBV10-3 CAIRQREGGEQFF
TRBV7-2 CASSFAPPPYEQYF
TRBV19 CASSSPVRAGVYEQYF
TRBV9 CASSPIIEQFF
TRBV27 CASSLFLRGRGSTEAFF
TRBV18 CASSPLQAGTRELFF
TRBV5-4 CASSERTGSGNTIYF
TRBV15 CATSRALGGTDTQYF
TRBV2 CASGVQGAAPYGYTF
TRBV9 CASSVDTGGFNEKLFF
TRBV6-1 CASSESTAGNQPQHF
TRBV28 CASSLRKGQGGTDTQYF
TRBV11-3 CASSCRSNRWDTEAFF
TRBV6-5 CATGQNYGYTF
TRBV7-9 CASSPGTSLHEQYF
TRBV4-1 CASSQLQNNQPQHF
TRBV7-2 CASSPIRTSGNVETQYF
TRBV5-6 CASSSRQSPYGYTF
TRBV20-1 CSASSGAGYTF
TRBV28 CATVNRGLHTEAFF
TRBV10-1 CASSETSGGGGTDTQYF
TRBV9 CASSVALIGELFF
TRBV28 CASSLNSYEQYF
TRBV7-6 CASSLAWDRSTGELFF